This T cell receptor beta chain was sequenced during a study of blood T cell repertoires in COVID-19. In the study overall: Sample material is recorded as cDNA or gDNA derived from T cells, B-cell-depleted T cells, or PBMCs.

Original methodology: For nucleated cells, counts were estimated from reference gene primer amplification. Some clones are missing from TCRdb's copy, which holds only in-frame ones; the method was immunoSEQ multiplex PCR. From that table come the V and J calls and clone size; the DNA was used to work out D and trimming. The data contain around 160,000 clones, roughly 90% of them singletons. V was clipped by 6 bases and J by 3 bases, with 13 bases between them. This CDR3 is 14 amino acids long. Germline V gene lookup returns CDR1 MNHEY and CDR2 SMNVEV (reference sequence). The study drew participants aged roughly 18 to 95 years from 20 to 30 US areas. Each participant's cohort was designated according to participant-reported clinical history.

Sequencing input: PBMCs or T cells enriched from blood (not recorded which). The gene calls are TRBV27 and TRBJ2-3, with D unresolved. The sequence was obtained from a woman in her twenties or thirties with acute COVID-19. The CDR3 loop reads CASSPHPETDTQYF. In DNA, the CDR3 is TGTGCCAGCAGCCCCCACCCGGAGACAGATACGCAGTATTTT.